This T cell receptor (beta chain) was observed in a study of blood T cell repertoires in COVID-19. Study at large: Spain, Italy and the United States supplied samples that represented acute and convalescent COVID-19. In each case, the material was cDNA or gDNA derived from T cells, B-cell-depleted T cells, or PBMCs.

CDR3 length: 12 amino acids. Trimming stripped 2 bases from V and 5 bases from J, with 9 bases between. The germline V gene has CDR1 GTSNPN and CDR2 SVGIG (reference sequence). Original processing notes: Using reference gene primer amplification, nucleated cell counts were estimated. TCRdb's table, derived via immunoSEQ multiplex PCR, lists solely in-frame clones and lacks some. V, J and clone size derive from that table, while D and trimming were established from the DNA sequence. The profile shows about 200,000 clones, about 87% of them singletons. The chain combines TRBV30 with TRBJ1-2, with a tentative D call TRBD1 (6 bases). The sample consisted of peripheral blood. This TCR was sampled from a man aged 55-75 years who had recovered from COVID-19. As DNA, the CDR3 is TGTGCCTGGAGTACAGGGTTTTATGGCTACACCTTC. The encoded protein is CAWSTGFYGYTF.